This T cell receptor beta chain was retrieved from a study of glioma-infiltrating T cells after dendritic cell vaccination. The CDR3 length is 13 residues. V lost 2 bases to trimming and J lost 2 bases, with 6 bases between them. Germline V CDR1 and CDR2: LNHDA, SQIVND (reference sequence). Primers: 60 V beta forward and 13 J beta reverse. TCRdb keeps only in-frame clones here, not all; method: immunoSEQ multiplex PCR. The table records over 65,000 clones, 75% to 90% of them present only once. With regard to this clone: Other nucleotide sequences from this sample produce the same CDR3.

As for time point: after dendritic cell vaccination, including at tumor progression/relapse. The TCR originated in a human donor with glioblastoma. The chain uses TRBV19 and TRBJ1-1; no firm D call. Specimen: blood, collected after dendritic cell vaccination. The CDR3 DNA reads TGTGCCAGTAGTATAAGCGGAAACACTGAAGCTTTCTTT. It is translated as CASSISGNTEAFF.